This is a list of T cell receptor beta chains from one sample in a study of blood T cell repertoires in COVID-19. Clones were read by immunoSEQ multiplex PCR, and TCRdb kept only the in-frame ones, dropping some. The sample shows 310,000 or so clones, 91% of them seen only once. Sequencing was carried out using peripheral blood. These receptors came from a woman aged 25 to 39 with COVID-19, enrolled during active disease. Each CDR3 is given with its conserved first and last residue. The order of the fields is V gene, D gene, J gene, CDR3 DNA, CDR3 protein. A D gene is named only where the DNA matches it firmly.

>TRBV4-1|NA|TRBJ2-1
TGCGCCAGCAGCCAAGATGGAGGGGGCGCGAACAATGAGCAGTTCTTC
CASSQDGGGANNEQFF
>TRBV10-2|TRBD1|TRBJ1-5
TGCGCCACAGGACAGGGCTGGCAGCCCCAGCATTTT
CATGQGWQPQHF
>TRBV6-2/TRBV6-3|NA|TRBJ1-5
TGTGCCAGCAGTTATGATCGCGGGGGACCCTTGAAGCCCCAGCATTTT
CASSYDRGGPLKPQHF
>TRBV30|NA|TRBJ1-3
TGTGCCTGGAGTCCAGGCAACCCCTCTGGAAACACCATATATTTT
CAWSPGNPSGNTIYF
>TRBV12-1|NA|TRBJ2-1
TGTGCCAGCAGCCCCAGGGACAGGGGAGGGTCGAGCGGGAGGGCAATATACAATGAGCAGTTCTTC
CASSPRDRGGSSGRAIYNEQFF
>TRBV29-1|TRBD1|TRBJ1-1
TGCAGCTCCCCGACAGGGGAGGGTGAAGCTTTCTTT
CSSPTGEGEAFF
>TRBV14|TRBD1|TRBJ1-2
TGTGCCAGCAGCTATAAGACAGGGGCGGTAGGCTACACCTTC
CASSYKTGAVGYTF
>TRBV11-2|TRBD2|TRBJ2-3
TGTGCCAGCAGCTTAGCCCCTGGGGCGGGGGACGGGGGAGATACGCAGTATTTT
CASSLAPGAGDGGDTQYF
>TRBV28|TRBD1|TRBJ1-5
TGTGCCAGCATTCGACAGGGAAACTATCAGCCCCAGCATTTT
CASIRQGNYQPQHF
>TRBV5-8|TRBD1|TRBJ1-5
TGTGCCAGCAGCTCTACAGGGGGCAATCAGCCCCAGCATTTT
CASSSTGGNQPQHF
>TRBV4-2|TRBD1|TRBJ1-1
TGTGCCAGCAGCCAGCTACCGGGACAGGGTGGTGAAGCTTTCTTT
CASSQLPGQGGEAFF
>TRBV5-4|NA|TRBJ1-1
TGTGCCAGCAGCTTGTTGGGAGGCACTGAAGCTTTCTTT
CASSLLGGTEAFF
>TRBV19|TRBD2|TRBJ2-3
TGTGCCAGTAGTATAGATGGCGGGAGGACAGATACGCAGTATTTT
CASSIDGGRTDTQYF
>TRBV19|NA|TRBJ1-2
TGTGCCAGTAGTATGCCGAGGGCGACGGCTGGCTACACCTTC
CASSMPRATAGYTF
>TRBV2|NA|TRBJ1-4
TGTGCCAGCAGAGCAGGGGTGACTAATGAAAAACTGTTTTTT
CASRAGVTNEKLFF
>TRBV7-9|TRBD2|TRBJ2-5
TGTGCCAGCAGCTCCCCTTTCGGGCGGGAGTCGGTAGAGGAGACCCAGTACTTC
CASSSPFGRESVEETQYF
>TRBV27|TRBD1|TRBJ1-1
TGTGCCAGCAGCCGAAACAGGGGGCAGGGCACTGAAGCTTTCTTT
CASSRNRGQGTEAFF
>TRBV30|NA|TRBJ2-1
TGTGCCTGGACCCGGGAGAGCTCCTACAATGAGCAGTTCTTC
CAWTRESSYNEQFF
>TRBV25-1|NA|TRBJ2-5
TGTGCCAGCAGCCGTGGGGGGGGCGGTGAAGAGACCCAGTACTTC
CASSRGGGGEETQYF
>TRBV29-1|NA|TRBJ2-2
TGCAGCGTTGCTCCGGGACACCGAAACACCGGGGAGCTGTTTTTT
CSVAPGHRNTGELFF